Below, 32 T cell receptor beta chains from the same sample are listed, as sequenced in a study of blood T cell repertoires in COVID-19. Data came from immunoSEQ multiplex PCR; TCRdb stores just in-frame clones and leaves some out. Here the sample spans about 52,000 clones, around 81% being singletons. The sample was peripheral blood. The receptors were gathered from a woman aged 80 or over with COVID-19, enrolled during active disease.

The chain has TRBV6-6 and TRBJ2-7; TRBD2 matches at 9 bases. V shed 7 bases and J 4 bases; nucleotides not matched to a gene: 2. Germline V gives CDR1 MNHNY, CDR2 SVGAGI (reference sequence). The CDR3 has 12 residues. CDR3 amino acids: CASKAGGYEQYF. In DNA, the CDR3 is TGTGCCAGCAAAGCGGGAGGTTACGAGCAGTACTTC.

This clone was seen just once. J is TRBJ1-4 and V is TRBV18; D is undetermined. V gave up 2 bases and J gave up 5 bases, with 6 bases separating them. The CDR3 runs to 13 residues. Germline V gene sequence: CDR1 KGHSH, CDR2 LQKENI. The chain's CDR3 is CASSPGGNEKLFF. CDR3 DNA: TGTGCCAGCTCACCAGGAGGGAATGAAAAACTGTTTTTT.

The chain carries TRBV5-1 and TRBJ2-7; 7 nucleotides align to TRBD2. J lost 4 bases, V lost 5 bases, and 6 bases had no gene match. Germline-derived CDR1 and CDR2 are SGHRS and YFSETQ. This CDR3 spans 13 amino acids. The CDR3 DNA reads as TGCGCCAGCAGAAGTTCGGGGGGATACGAGCAGTACTTC. Its protein product is CASRSSGGYEQYF. Full variable domain (missing parts from reference TRBV5-1 and TRBJ2-7): KAGVTQTPRYLIKTRGQQVTLSCSPISGHRSVSWYQQTPGQGLQFLFEYFSETQRNKGNFPGRFSGRQFSNSRSEMNVSTLELGDSALYLCASRSSGGYEQYFGPGTRLTVT.

In this sample, this clone turned up once. The V gene is TRBV6-5, the J gene TRBJ1-4, with D perhaps TRBD1 (5 bases). There are 14 residues in the CDR3. CDR1 is MNHEY and CDR2 is SVGAGI in the germline V gene. V dropped 5 bases and J dropped 4 bases, with 11 bases sitting between them. Here the CDR3 reads CASSRRQLNEKLFF. CDR3 DNA: TGTGCCAGCAGTAGGAGACAGCTTAATGAAAAACTGTTTTTT.

The gene calls are TRBV19 and TRBJ2-1, with D perhaps matching TRBD2 (6 bases). Trimming shortened V by 5 bases and J by 2 bases, and 19 bases separated the two germline ends. This CDR3 has 17 amino acids. The germline CDR1 and CDR2 sequences are LNHDA and SQIVND (reference sequence). The CDR3 bases are TGTGCCAGTAGTCCCTGGTCTAAGCGGGCCCCCTACAATGAGCAGTTCTTC. Its protein product is CASSPWSKRAPYNEQFF.

This chain joins TRBV14 and TRBJ2-7; a possible D gene is TRBD2 (5 bases). Germline assignment: CDR1 SGHDN and CDR2 FVKESK. Trimming left V 2 bases short and J 4 bases short, with 9 bases between. The CDR3 runs 13 residues. CDR3 loop: CASSQFGGYEQYF. CDR3 sequence (DNA): TGTGCCAGCAGCCAATTCGGCGGGTACGAGCAGTACTTC.

This clone was picked up a small number of times. This chain uses TRBV4-1 with TRBJ1-2; D uncertain. The CDR3 contains 15 residues. CDR1 MGHRA and CDR2 YSYEKL come from the germline V gene. Trimming removed 2 bases at V and 9 bases at J, with 19 bases between. The CDR3 DNA reads TGCGCCAGCAGCCAACTATACCTCACGGGGTCCCGCTACACCTTC. Translated, it gives CASSQLYLTGSRYTF.

The chain carries TRBV7-9 and TRBJ2-2, with 7 bases fitting TRBD2. Unmatched junction bases numbered 11, after V lost 1 base and J lost 0 bases. Germline assignment: CDR1 SEHNR and CDR2 FQNEAQ (reference sequence). The CDR3 spans 19 residues. CDR3 bases: TGTGCCAGCAGCTTAGAATTGTTAGCGGGCAAGACGAACACCGGGGAGCTGTTTTTT. Its translation is CASSLELLAGKTNTGELFF.

This sequence joins TRBV6-4 and TRBJ2-1; D possibly corresponds to TRBD2 (6 bases). Between the trimmed V and J ends, which lost 4 bases and 6 bases, there was a span of 13 bases. The CDR3 is 14 residues long. Per germline, CDR1 MRHNA and CDR2 SNTAGT. CDR3 sequence (DNA): TGTGCCAGCAGTGCGGACTACACGGGCAATGAGCAGTTCTTC. Its translation: CASSADYTGNEQFF.

The chain couples TRBV6-1 to TRBJ1-2; 7 bases map to TRBD1. Germline assignment: CDR1 MNHNS and CDR2 SASEGT. V was clipped by 4 bases and J by 6 bases; unmatched bases: 14. CDR3 length: 16 residues. CDR3 protein: CASSGGTVKSGDGYTF. As DNA, the CDR3 is TGTGCCAGCAGTGGTGGGACAGTTAAAAGTGGCGATGGCTACACCTTC.

The chain uses TRBV28 and TRBJ2-1, with 12 positions matching TRBD2. The CDR3 loop spans 15 amino acids. Germline loops: CDR1 MDHEN, CDR2 SYDVKM. Trimming removed 6 bases from V and 4 bases from J; junction bases left unmatched: 4. CDR3 sequence: CASSTGTSGYNEQFF. CDR3 coding DNA: TGTGCCAGCAGCACCGGGACTAGCGGGTACAATGAGCAGTTCTTC.

V gene TRBV19 combines with J gene TRBJ2-7; TRBD1 might be the D (7 bases). The CDR3 is made up of 16 amino acids. V lost 3 bases and J 0 bases, leaving 15 bases between the germline ends. Looked up from germline, CDR1 is LNHDA and CDR2 is SQIVND (reference sequence). This chain's CDR3 is CASSIRGDGGSYEQYF. CDR3 nucleotides: TGTGCCAGTAGTATCAGGGGGGACGGCGGCTCCTACGAGCAGTACTTC.

This clone was picked up a small number of times. The rearrangement links TRBV29-1 to TRBJ2-3; TRBD1 is a possible D gene (5 bases). CDR1 is SQVTM, CDR2 ANQGSEA, per germline. V was shortened by 0 bases and J by 5 bases, with 15 bases between the two germline ends. The CDR3 loop spans 15 amino acids. The CDR3 spells CSVEDGHKSQDTQYF. CDR3 bases: TGCAGCGTTGAAGACGGACACAAAAGTCAAGATACGCAGTATTTT.

The chain is built from TRBV5-1 and TRBJ1-6; 10 nucleotides match TRBD1. CDR3 length equals 16 residues. Trimming took 4 bases from V and 9 from J; bases not matched to a gene: 10. CDR1 and CDR2 from the germline V gene are SGHRS and YFSETQ. The DNA for the CDR3 is TGCGCCAGCAGCACGACCGGGACAGGGGTTGGTTCACCCCTCCACTTT. The encoded protein is CASSTTGTGVGSPLHF. Combining the CDR3 with reference TRBV5-1 and TRBJ1-6 gives the whole variable domain KAGVTQTPRYLIKTRGQQVTLSCSPISGHRSVSWYQQTPGQGLQFLFEYFSETQRNKGNFPGRFSGRQFSNSRSEMNVSTLELGDSALYLCASSTTGTGVGSPLHFGNGTRLTVT.

V gene TRBV6-2 or TRBV6-3 combines with J gene TRBJ2-2; weak D call: TRBD1 (5 bases). V was cut by 5 bases and J by 7 bases, with 14 bases left in between. Germline-derived CDR1 and CDR2 are MNHEY and SVGEGT. The CDR3 consists of 14 residues. CDR3 in DNA: TGTGCCAGCAGTCGGACAAACGGTTACGGGGAGCTGTTTTTT. Residues: CASSRTNGYGELFF.

The chain uses TRBV10-1 and TRBJ2-2; D is uncertain. CDR3 length: 14 amino acids. Trimming took off 2 bases at V and 4 bases at J, with 8 bases between the two ends. Looked up from germline, CDR1 is WNHNN and CDR2 is SYGVQD (reference sequence). The CDR3 region is CASSENSGTGELFF. In nucleotides, the CDR3 is TGCGCCAGCAGTGAGAACAGTGGCACCGGGGAGCTGTTTTTT.

This sequence joins TRBV29-1 and TRBJ1-1; possibly TRBD1 for D (5 bases). Germline V CDR1 and CDR2: SQVTM, ANQGSEA. Trimming shortened V by 5 bases and J by 6 bases, and 10 bases separated the two germline ends. The CDR3 loop spans 11 amino acids. DNA of the CDR3: TGCAGCGTTTTCAGGGCCCCTGAAGCTTTCTTT. Its protein is CSVFRAPEAFF.

The chain has TRBV9 and TRBJ1-1; tentative D call: TRBD1 (5 bases). From germline, CDR1 is SGDLS and CDR2 YYNGEE. The CDR3 has 13 amino acids. Trimming shortened V by 3 bases and J by 4 bases, and 10 bases separated the two germline ends. The CDR3 region has the DNA TGTGCCAGCAGCGAGGGGCTGACCACTGAAGCTTTCTTT. It codes for CASSEGLTTEAFF.

This clone was recorded a few times. This chain connects TRBV19 to TRBJ1-2, with 7 bases fitting TRBD1. CDR1 is LNHDA and CDR2 is SQIVND in the germline V gene (reference sequence). This CDR3 spans 14 amino acids. Germline trimming cut 6 bases from V and 3 bases from J; bases unmatched to any gene: 7. The CDR3 protein is CASSPDRVDYGYTF. CDR3 nucleotides: TGTGCCAGTAGCCCTGACAGGGTGGACTATGGCTACACCTTC. The full variable domain, its missing parts supplied by reference TRBV19 and TRBJ1-2, is DGGITQSPKYLFRKEGQNVTLSCEQNLNHDAMYWYRQDPGQGLRLIYYSQIVNDFQKGDIAEGYSVSREKKESFPLTVTSAQKNPTAFYLCASSPDRVDYGYTFGSGTRLTVV.

This clone appeared once. The V and J genes are TRBV7-3 and TRBJ2-3; D not resolved. CDR3 size: 13 residues. The V gene's germline CDR1 is SGHTA and CDR2 FQGTGA. The germline V and J ends were trimmed by 2 bases and 4 bases, with 7 bases remaining between them. The CDR3 sequence: CASSLSVADTQYF. CDR3 coding DNA: TGTGCCAGCAGCTTATCGGTGGCAGATACGCAGTATTTT.

V and J are TRBV6-6 and TRBJ2-7, with D possibly being TRBD2 (6 bases). Per germline, CDR1 MNHNY and CDR2 SVGAGI (reference sequence). V lost 5 bases and J 0 bases, leaving 20 bases between the germline ends. The length of the CDR3 is 17 residues. CDR3 DNA: TGTGCCAGCAGTCAATCCCCGTGGACTAAATTCTCCTACGAGCAGTACTTC. The encoded protein is CASSQSPWTKFSYEQYF.

The V call is TRBV11-2, the J call TRBJ2-7; 10 bases match TRBD2. Germline loops: CDR1 SGHAT, CDR2 FQNNGV. J lost 6 bases, V lost 5 bases, and 10 bases had no gene match. This CDR3 comprises 15 residues. The CDR3 DNA reads as TGTGCCAGCAGCCCGTATTTAGCGGGAGGCGGCGAGCAGTACTTC. Encoded protein: CASSPYLAGGGEQYF.

This sequence joins TRBV11-2 and TRBJ2-1, with D tentatively TRBD1 (6 bases). This CDR3 is 12 amino acids long. The V and J ends lost 5 bases and 7 bases respectively, with 9 bases between them. CDR1 and CDR2 (germline): SGHAT, FQNNGV. The CDR3 bases are TGTGCCAGCAGCCGAGGGGGTAATGAGCAGTTCTTC. Protein: CASSRGGNEQFF. The whole variable domain, filled in from reference TRBV11-2 and TRBJ2-1, reads EAGVAQSPRYKIIEKRQSVAFWCNPISGHATLYWYQQILGQGPKLLIQFQNNGVVDDSQLPKDRFSAERLKGVDSTLKIQPAKLEDSAVYLCASSRGGNEQFFGPGTRLTVL.

The chain carries TRBV7-3 and TRBJ1-1; 7 bases agree with TRBD1. Germline CDR1 and CDR2: SGHTA and FQGTGA. Germline trimming cut 4 bases from V and 1 base from J; bases unmatched to any gene: 6. The CDR3 is 15 residues long. CDR3 bases: TGTGCCAGCAGCTCTGAGGGGGCCGGGAACACTGAAGCTTTCTTT. Protein product: CASSSEGAGNTEAFF. Drawing the rest from reference TRBV7-3 and TRBJ1-1, the complete variable domain is GAGVSQTPSNKVTEKGKYVELRCDPISGHTALYWYRQSLGQGPEFLIYFQGTGAADDSGLPNDRFFAVRPEGSVSTLKIQRTERGDSAVYLCASSSEGAGNTEAFFGQGTRLTVV.

In this sample, this clone turned up a few times. The chain links TRBV4-1 to TRBJ2-3; 7 bases are a match to TRBD1. The CDR3 has 17 amino acids. V was pared by 0 bases and J by 1 base, with 7 bases of the junction left unmatched. The V gene's germline CDR1 is MGHRA and CDR2 YSYEKL. The CDR3 nucleotides are TGCGCCAGCAGCCAAGATAGGGGGCCTCCTGGCACAGATACGCAGTATTTT. Translation gives CASSQDRGPPGTDTQYF.

The V call is TRBV9, the J call TRBJ1-6, with 7 bases aligning to TRBD1. Germline V gene data show CDR1 as SGDLS and CDR2 as YYNGEE. CDR3 length equals 15 residues. V lost 2 bases to trimming and J lost 7 bases; unmatched junction nucleotides: 6. In DNA, the CDR3 is TGTGCCAGCAGCGTGGCCGGGACAGAAAATTCACCCCTCCACTTT. The encoded protein is CASSVAGTENSPLHF. Complete variable domain (other parts from reference TRBV9 and TRBJ1-6): DSGVTQTPKHLITATGQRVTLRCSPRSGDLSVYWYQQSLDQGLQFLIQYYNGEERAKGNILERFSAQQFPDLHSELNLSSLELGDSALYFCASSVAGTENSPLHFGNGTRLTVT.

This chain links TRBV28 with TRBJ1-5; maybe TRBD1 (6 bases). Deletions cut 7 bases from V and 7 bases from J, with 17 bases between. The CDR3 runs to 14 residues. Germline V lookup: CDR1 MDHEN, CDR2 SYDVKM. The CDR3 loop is CASTLTGPGQPQHF. The CDR3 bases are TGTGCCAGCACCCTAACAGGGCCAGGACAGCCCCAGCATTTT.

This clone was detected once. The J gene is TRBJ1-1, the V gene TRBV7-2; 9 nucleotides line up with TRBD1. This CDR3 region has 14 residues. J lost 5 bases, V lost 5 bases, and 6 bases had no gene match. Germline V gives CDR1 SGHTA, CDR2 FQGNSA. The CDR3 reads CASSPKTGGTEAFF. The CDR3 nucleotides read TGTGCCAGCAGCCCGAAGACAGGGGGTACTGAAGCTTTCTTT.

This clone occurred once. The genes are TRBV7-8 and TRBJ2-5; D unclear. In germline, CDR1 is SGHVS, CDR2 FQNEAQ. The CDR3 is 16 residues long. Trimming removed 6 bases from V and 0 bases from J, with 17 bases in between. The CDR3 DNA is TGTGCCAGCAGACCATCCTTGAGTGAATACCAAGAGACCCAGTACTTC. Translation gives CASRPSLSEYQETQYF.

J is TRBJ1-3 and V is TRBV12-5; D ambiguous. This CDR3 contains 15 residues. V shed 6 bases and J shed 0 bases, with 12 bases lying between them. CDR1 and CDR2 (germline): LGHNT, FRNRAP. The CDR3 here is CASGPGITSGNTIYF. CDR3 coding DNA: TGTGCTAGTGGACCCGGGATCACCTCTGGAAACACCATATATTTT.

The chain employs TRBV6-5 and TRBJ2-5, with D possibly TRBD2 on 6 matching bases. The CDR3 length is 13 residues. Germline lookup yields CDR1 MNHEY and CDR2 SVGAGI. V lost 6 bases, J lost 7 bases, and 15 bases lay in between. The CDR3 loop reads CASRVRDLGTQYF. The CDR3 DNA sequence: TGTGCCAGCAGGGTTCGGGACTTGGGGACCCAGTACTTC.

The rearrangement joins TRBV7-2 to TRBJ2-2; tentative D call: TRBD2 (6 bases). Germline values: CDR1 SGHTA, CDR2 FQGNSA. The CDR3 is 14 residues long. V was pared by 5 bases and J by 4 bases, with 11 bases between. The CDR3 nucleotides read TGTGCCAGCAGCGGGCGGGACTTCACCGGGGAGCTGTTTTTT. Protein sequence: CASSGRDFTGELFF. The full variable domain, with the rest looked up from reference TRBV7-2 and TRBJ2-2, is GAGVSQSPSNKVTEKGKDVELRCDPISGHTALYWYRQSLGQGLEFLIYFQGNSAPDKSGLPSDRFSAERTGGSVSTLTIQRTQQEDSAVYLCASSGRDFTGELFFGEGSRLTVL.